Listed below are T cell receptor beta chains from one sample, sequenced in a study of T cell responses to AZD1222 COVID-19 vaccine. Sequenced by immunoSEQ multiplex PCR; TCRdb stores in-frame clones only, minus some. Here the sample spans some 140,000 clones, about 90% being singletons. Sequenced here: peripheral blood, sampled on day 0 of MenACWY control vaccination. The receptors derive from an adult in good health. Each CDR3 is given with its conserved first and last residue. A D gene is named only where the DNA matches it firmly. Only some rows state a clone size, as once, few, many or a class for expanded clones.

>-|few|TRBJ1-5|TRBV28
CASRSPPPETMNQPQHF
TGTGCCAGCAGGTCTCCGCCGCCGGAGACTATGAATCAGCCCCAGCATTTT
>TRBD1|-|TRBJ2-1|TRBV5-6
CASSLGTGYHNEQFF
TGTGCCAGCAGCTTAGGGACAGGGTATCACAATGAGCAGTTCTTC
>TRBD2|-|TRBJ2-5|TRBV11-3
CASSLSGEIWETQYF
TGTGCCAGCAGCCTCAGCGGGGAGATATGGGAGACCCAGTACTTC
>-|-|TRBJ1-4|TRBV6-5
CASRTIQNEKLFF
TGTGCCAGCAGGACTATACAGAATGAAAAACTGTTTTTT
>-|-|TRBJ1-1|TRBV18
CASSPITLMVGPNTEAFF
TGTGCCAGCTCACCCATTACCCTTATGGTGGGACCCAACACTGAAGCTTTCTTT
>-|-|TRBJ1-2|TRBV5-1
CASSLAGYGYTF
TGCGCCAGCAGTCTTGCCGGGTATGGCTACACCTTC
>TRBD2|-|TRBJ2-1|TRBV29-1
CSVEDLGLDRFSYNEQFF
TGCAGCGTTGAAGATCTCGGACTAGACCGTTTCTCCTACAATGAGCAGTTCTTC
>TRBD2|-|TRBJ2-3|TRBV4-3
CASSQGGSTDTQYF
TGCGCCAGCAGCCAGGGAGGGAGCACAGATACGCAGTATTTT
>-|-|TRBJ1-2|TRBV27
CASSLGVRESTFYTF
TGTGCCAGCAGTTTAGGGGTCCGGGAAAGTACGTTCTACACCTTC
>TRBD1|few|TRBJ2-1|TRBV6-6
CASSPGTGEPRYSYNEQFF
TGTGCCAGCAGTCCCGGGACAGGGGAGCCACGATACTCCTACAATGAGCAGTTCTTC
>-|-|TRBJ1-2|TRBV20-1
CSASGPSEDTF
TGCAGTGCTAGCGGCCCTTCGGAGGACACCTTC
>-|-|TRBJ1-1|TRBV7-2
CASSLMASRMNTEAFF
TGTGCCAGCAGCTTAATGGCCTCCCGCATGAACACTGAAGCTTTCTTT
>TRBD2|-|TRBJ2-1|TRBV18
CASSQTSGGRSYNEQFF
TGTGCCAGCTCACAGACTAGCGGGGGAAGATCCTACAATGAGCAGTTCTTC
>TRBD1|-|TRBJ1-6|TRBV6-6
CASTAEGGPSSSPLHF
TGTGCCAGCACTGCAGAAGGGGGCCCTTCCAGTTCACCCCTCCACTTT
>TRBD2|-|TRBJ2-7|TRBV3-1/TRBV3-2
CASVFSGRHEQYF
TGTGCCAGTGTTTTTAGCGGGAGACACGAGCAGTACTTC
>-|-|TRBJ1-1|TRBV11-2
CASSLVIRDEAFF
TGTGCCAGCAGCTTAGTCATACGGGATGAAGCTTTCTTT
>TRBD1|-|TRBJ1-4|TRBV28
CASSLNRGQGGRGANEKLFF
TGTGCCAGCAGTTTAAATCGAGGACAGGGAGGCCGTGGGGCTAATGAAAAACTGTTTTTT
>TRBD1|-|TRBJ2-7|TRBV28
CASSPGGQAYEQYF
TGTGCCAGCAGTCCCGGCGGACAGGCCTACGAGCAGTACTTC
>-|-|TRBJ1-4|TRBV6-1
CASSEAGDRALNEKLFF
TGTGCCAGCAGTGAAGCTGGGGACCGAGCCCTTAATGAAAAACTGTTTTTT
>-|-|TRBJ2-7|TRBV6-5
CASRRTASSYEQYF
TGTGCCAGCAGGAGGACGGCCAGCTCCTACGAGCAGTACTTC
>-|-|TRBJ1-6|TRBV6-2/TRBV6-3
CASSYPRGSPLHF
TGTGCCAGCAGTTACCCGCGAGGGTCACCCCTCCACTTT
>TRBD1|-|TRBJ1-6|TRBV11-3
CASSLRTGESYNSPLHF
TGTGCCAGCAGCTTGCGGACAGGGGAGTCCTATAATTCACCCCTCCACTTT
>-|-|TRBJ2-7|TRBV11-1
CASSRQGRAYEQYF
TGTGCCAGCAGCCGACAGGGGAGGGCCTACGAGCAGTACTTC
>-|-|TRBJ2-7|TRBV28
CASSSPGLPYEQYF
TGTGCCAGCAGCTCCCCGGGGTTGCCGTACGAGCAGTACTTC
>TRBD1|-|TRBJ1-2|TRBV24-1
CATRGQGYGYTF
TGTGCCACCCGAGGACAGGGGTATGGCTACACCTTC
>-|once|TRBJ2-2|TRBV12-3/TRBV12-4
CASSWSGELFF
TGTGCCAGCAGTTGGAGCGGGGAGCTGTTTTTT
>-|-|TRBJ2-2|TRBV15
CATSRAVAGELFF
TGTGCCACCAGCAGAGCGGTTGCGGGGGAGCTGTTTTTT
>-|-|TRBJ1-4|TRBV29-1
CSVVGGSNEKLFF
TGCAGCGTTGTGGGGGGAAGTAATGAAAAACTGTTTTTT
>TRBD1|-|TRBJ1-3|TRBV7-6
CASSLYDRGGNTIYF
TGTGCCAGCAGCTTGTACGACAGGGGTGGAAACACCATATATTTT
>-|-|TRBJ2-4|TRBV6-2/TRBV6-3
CASSYPLGPVLDIQYF
TGTGCCAGCAGTTACCCTCTGGGCCCCGTTTTGGACATTCAGTACTTC
>-|-|TRBJ1-6|TRBV5-1
CASSPTLQGSYNSPLHF
TGCGCCAGCAGTCCTACTCTTCAGGGTTCCTATAATTCACCCCTCCACTTT
>-|-|TRBJ2-3|TRBV11-2
CASSLERIGQYF
TGTGCCAGCAGCCTCGAACGAATTGGGCAGTATTTT
>-|-|TRBJ1-5|TRBV30
CAWSVGPFRGNQPQHF
TGTGCCTGGAGTGTAGGGCCATTTAGGGGCAATCAGCCCCAGCATTTT
>TRBD1|-|TRBJ2-5|TRBV5-4
CASSLGTGETQYF
TGTGCCAGCAGCTTGGGGACAGGGGAGACCCAGTACTTC
>-|-|TRBJ2-1|TRBV4-1
CASSQSEVAGEQFF
TGCGCCAGCAGCCAAAGTGAGGTAGCAGGTGAGCAGTTCTTC
>TRBD1|-|TRBJ2-1|TRBV24-1
CATSEVTGYHNEQFF
TGTGCCACCAGTGAGGTGACAGGGTACCACAATGAGCAGTTCTTC
>-|-|TRBJ2-7|TRBV24-1
CATSDSTPRGEQYF
TGTGCCACCAGTGATTCGACTCCACGGGGAGAGCAGTACTTC
>-|-|TRBJ1-2|TRBV7-2
CASSLTRGSYGYTF
TGTGCCAGCAGCTTAACTCGGGGGAGCTATGGCTACACCTTC
>TRBD1|few|TRBJ1-3|TRBV3-1/TRBV3-2
CASSSPGGYSGNTIYF
TGTGCCAGCAGCTCACCAGGGGGCTACTCTGGAAACACCATATATTTT
>-|-|TRBJ2-6|TRBV30
CASSPGWAAWANVLTF
TGTGCCTCCTCTCCGGGGTGGGCTGCCTGGGCCAACGTCCTGACTTTC
>-|-|TRBJ1-6|TRBV18
CASSPPNSPLHF
TGTGCCAGCTCACCACCGAATTCACCCCTCCACTTT
>-|-|TRBJ1-4|TRBV6-5
CASSYLSPGSKLFF
TGTGCCAGCAGTTATTTAAGCCCCGGGAGTAAGCTGTTTTTT
>TRBD2|-|TRBJ2-7|TRBV11-2
CASSLDPSGASYEQYF
TGTGCCAGCAGCTTAGACCCCAGCGGGGCCTCCTACGAGCAGTACTTC
>-|many|TRBJ1-3|TRBV19
CASSIDRGSGNTIYF
TGTGCCAGTAGTATTGACCGAGGCTCTGGAAACACCATATATTTT
>-|-|TRBJ1-4|TRBV5-6
CASSLKVGGNEKLFF
TGTGCCAGCAGCTTGAAGGTGGGAGGTAATGAAAAACTGTTTTTT
>-|-|TRBJ1-2|TRBV28
CASSLQNRKSTF
TGTGCCAGCAGTCTTCAAAACAGGAAGTCCACCTTC
>TRBD1|-|TRBJ2-4|TRBV5-5
CASSLEQGAAKNIQYF
TGTGCCAGCAGCTTGGAGCAGGGGGCAGCCAAAAACATTCAGTACTTC
>-|-|TRBJ1-6|TRBV28
CASSPAGGLPPEDSPLHF
TGTGCCAGCAGTCCGGCTGGGGGTCTTCCTCCGGAGGATTCACCCCTCCACTTT
>TRBD1|-|TRBJ1-2|TRBV9
CASSVATRTGSDYGYTF
TGTGCCAGCAGCGTAGCTACGAGGACAGGGTCGGACTATGGCTACACCTTC
>-|-|TRBJ1-1|TRBV27
CASSFEGLNTEAFF
TGTGCCAGCAGTTTTGAGGGGCTAAACACTGAAGCTTTCTTT
>-|-|TRBJ1-2|TRBV10-3
CAISESNDGDGHVYGYTF
TGTGCCATCAGTGAGTCGAATGATGGGGACGGGCACGTCTATGGCTACACCTTC
>TRBD1|-|TRBJ2-7|TRBV18
CASSPPDRTYEQYF
TGTGCCAGCTCACCACCGGACAGGACCTACGAGCAGTACTTC
>-|-|TRBJ2-2|TRBV10-1
CASRRGENTGELFF
TGCGCCAGCAGGAGGGGGGAGAACACCGGGGAGCTGTTTTTT
>TRBD1|-|TRBJ1-5|TRBV19
CASSIGRQGVINQPQHF
TGTGCCAGTAGTATAGGCCGACAGGGGGTGATCAATCAGCCCCAGCATTTT
>-|-|TRBJ1-2|TRBV14
CASSLKGLLGYTF
TGTGCCAGCAGCCTAAAGGGTTTGTTAGGCTACACCTTC
>TRBD2|-|TRBJ2-2|TRBV4-2
CASSQASGFITGELFF
TGTGCCAGCAGCCAGGCTAGCGGGTTTATCACCGGGGAGCTGTTTTTT
>-|-|TRBJ2-2|TRBV5-1
CASSSGFALYTGELFF
TGCGCCAGCAGCTCGGGATTCGCTCTTTACACCGGGGAGCTGTTTTTT
>TRBD1|-|TRBJ2-1|TRBV10-2
CASSYRGGSYNEQFF
TGCGCCAGCAGTTACAGGGGTGGGTCCTACAATGAGCAGTTCTTC